The 16 T cell receptor beta chains below come from one sample, sequenced in a study of follicular helper T cells after annual influenza vaccination. Data came from immunoSEQ multiplex PCR; TCRdb stores just in-frame clones and leaves some out. The sample includes fewer than 15,000 clones, about 77% of them seen just once. Time point here: 2015-2016 season, pre-vaccination. The sample here was CXCR5- memory CD4+ T cells sorted from blood, taken on the day of influenza vaccination. The receptors derive from an adult who received the influenza vaccine.

The table lists this clone with a few counts. The V call is TRBV27, the J call TRBJ1-5; 9 positions match TRBD1. The CDR3 spans 13 residues. Germline CDR1 is MNHEY and CDR2 is SMNVEV (reference sequence). J gave up 5 bases and V 5 bases, and 1 base lay outside the gene matches. Written as DNA, the CDR3 is TGTGCCAGCAGTGGGGACAGGGATCAGCCCCAGCATTTT. Its translation is CASSGDRDQPQHF.

The V call is TRBV5-8, the J call TRBJ1-5; 12 positions match TRBD1. This CDR3 is built from 15 residues. The trim removed 3 bases at V and 6 bases at J, leaving 4 bases unmatched. Germline assignment: CDR1 SGHTS and CDR2 YDEGEE. The chain's CDR3 is CASSSGQGAFQPQHF. In DNA, the CDR3 is TGTGCCAGCAGCTCGGGACAGGGGGCATTTCAGCCCCAGCATTTT.

The genes are TRBV9 and TRBJ1-4; tentative D call: TRBD1 (6 bases). The CDR3 consists of 21 residues. Germline CDR1 reads SGDLS; CDR2 reads YYNGEE. The V and J ends lost 3 bases and 8 bases respectively, with 35 bases between them. The CDR3 spells CASSAPTLPGGSGRGREKLFF. As DNA, the CDR3 is TGTGCCAGCAGCGCGCCCACCCTCCCCGGGGGCTCCGGCAGGGGAAGGGAAAAACTGTTTTTT.

The chain employs TRBV6-6 and TRBJ1-4; the D gene is possibly TRBD1 (6 bases). V lost 2 bases and J lost 8, with 12 bases in between. Germline CDR1 and CDR2: MNHNY and SVGAGI (reference sequence). The CDR3 length is 14 residues. CDR3 protein: CASSYGRGGEKLFF. CDR3 coding DNA: TGTGCCAGCAGTTACGGCAGGGGAGGGGAAAAACTGTTTTTT.

The J gene is TRBJ2-2, the V gene TRBV4-2; TRBD1 is a possible D gene (6 bases). This CDR3 has 16 amino acids. The germline CDR1 and CDR2 sequences are LGHNA and YNFKEQ. The ends were cut back, 1 base at V and 6 bases at J, with 15 bases in the middle. The CDR3 bases are TGTGCCAGCAGCCAAGTATCGGAAGGGGGATCCGGGGAGCTGTTTTTT. Protein: CASSQVSEGGSGELFF.

In this sample, this clone turned up a few times. Here the CDR3 DNA reads TGTGCCAGCAGCTCCGGACAGGGCCACTATGGCTACACCTTC. This translates into CASSSGQGHYGYTF. The chain combines TRBV7-9 with TRBJ1-2; 8 nucleotides line up with TRBD1. With 4 bases clipped from V and 3 bases from J, the junction kept 4 bases outside the gene matches. CDR1 and CDR2 (germline): SEHNR, FQNEAQ (reference sequence). The CDR3 length is 14 residues.

The J gene is TRBJ1-4, the V gene TRBV29-1, with a weak D call TRBD1 (6 bases). This CDR3 region has 14 residues. Trimming left V 6 bases short and J 0 bases short, with 11 bases between. Germline CDR1 SQVTM, CDR2 ANQGSEA. CDR3 in amino acids: CSVGGGSTNEKLFF. Here the CDR3 DNA reads TGCAGCGTGGGAGGGGGGTCAACTAATGAAAAACTGTTTTTT. Full variable domain (remainder filled in from reference TRBV29-1 and TRBJ1-4): SAVISQKPSRDICQRGTSLTIQCQVDSQVTMMFWYRQQPGQSLTLIATANQGSEATYESGFVIDKFPISRPNLTFSTLTVSNMSPEDSSIYLCSVGGGSTNEKLFFGSGTQLSVL.

V gene TRBV6-1 combines with J gene TRBJ1-2; TRBD1 matches 10 bases. Germline CDR1 and CDR2: MNHNS and SASEGT. J lost 8 bases, V lost 6 bases, and 12 bases had no gene match. The CDR3 contains 15 residues. The CDR3, as DNA: TGTGCCAGCAGCACGGCAGGACAGGGGGTGTCAGGCTACACCTTC. Its translation is CASSTAGQGVSGYTF.

V gene TRBV4-3 combines with J gene TRBJ2-3; 9 bases align to TRBD2. CDR3 length equals 16 residues. Germline V gene lookup returns CDR1 LGHNA and CDR2 YSLEER. J gave up 3 bases and V 1 base, and 5 bases lay outside the gene matches. The CDR3 nucleotides are TGCGCCAGCAGCCAAGGAGTAGCGGGGGCTACAGATACGCAGTATTTT. Translating it yields CASSQGVAGATDTQYF.

V usage is TRBV7-2 and J usage is TRBJ2-3; 11 nucleotides align to TRBD2. V shed 5 bases, J shed 0 bases, and the junction held 10 bases outside the gene matches. Germline CDR1 reads SGHTA; CDR2 reads FQGNSA. There are 18 residues in the CDR3. CDR3 region: CASSQTSGGGGSTDTQYF. The CDR3 DNA follows: TGTGCCAGCAGCCAAACTAGCGGGGGCGGGGGTAGCACAGATACGCAGTATTTT.

The V gene is TRBV2, the J gene TRBJ1-5; D unclear. The CDR3 runs to 14 residues. Per germline, CDR1 SNHLY and CDR2 FYNNEI. Deletions cut 2 bases from V and 1 base from J, with 6 bases between. This chain's CDR3 is CASSELNSNQPQHF. In DNA, the CDR3 is TGTGCCAGCAGTGAACTGAACAGCAATCAGCCCCAGCATTTT.

The CDR3 DNA follows: TGCGCCAGCAGCTTGGTGGGGACGTCCGGGGCCAACGTCCTGACTTTC. It encodes CASSLVGTSGANVLTF. The rearrangement uses TRBV5-1 and TRBJ2-6, with D perhaps given as TRBD1 or TRBD2 (5 bases each). The CDR3 sequence is 16 residues long. Germline V gene data show CDR1 as SGHRS and CDR2 as YFSETQ. V lost 0 bases to trimming and J lost 4 bases, with 11 bases between them.

This clone was found a few times. The chain employs TRBV5-1 and TRBJ2-1; TRBD2 matches 7 bases. The germline gives CDR1 SGHRS, CDR2 YFSETQ. CDR3 size: 14 residues. The V and J ends lost 4 bases and 2 bases, in that order; junction bases with no gene match: 3. CDR3 nucleotide sequence: TGCGCCAGCAGCCTGGGACTACCCTACAATGAGCAGTTCTTC. Its translation: CASSLGLPYNEQFF.

The chain combines TRBV5-4 with TRBJ1-2; the D gene is possibly TRBD1 (5 bases). CDR3 length: 15 residues. Germline V CDR1 and CDR2: SGHNT, YYREEE (reference sequence). The ends were cut back, 4 bases at V and 4 bases at J, with 17 bases in the middle. DNA of the CDR3: TGTGCCAGCAGCCCTTCGGGGGGGTTTGTCTATGGCTACACCTTC. It is translated as CASSPSGGFVYGYTF.

This chain joins TRBV30 and TRBJ1-5, with TRBD1 as a possible D gene (6 bases). This CDR3 region has 14 residues. Trimming removed 0 bases from V and 3 bases from J, with 9 bases in between. The V gene's germline CDR1 is GTSNPN and CDR2 SVGIG (reference sequence). The CDR3 protein is CAWSVGQSNQPQHF. CDR3 nucleotide sequence: TGTGCCTGGAGTGTAGGACAGTCCAATCAGCCCCAGCATTTT.

The DNA of the CDR3 is TGTGCCAGCAGTTACTCCCGGACAGTGAACACTGAAGCTTTCTTT. This gives the protein CASSYSRTVNTEAFF. This sequence joins TRBV6-5 and TRBJ1-1, with D possibly TRBD1 on 6 matching bases. The ends were cut back, 0 bases at V and 0 bases at J, with 8 bases in the middle. Germline CDR1 and CDR2: MNHEY and SVGAGI. The CDR3 consists of 15 residues.